The sample holds many counts of the clone carrying this TCR beta chain. Its antigen is unknown. Time point specified: sample taken at primary tumor resection. The donors, approximately 66 patients with untreated early-stage non-small cell lung cancer, provided the samples. The data belong to a study of spatial heterogeneity in lung cancer. CDR1 MNHNS and CDR2 SASEGT come from the germline V gene. The CDR3 covers 15 residues. V dropped 2 bases and J dropped 0 bases, with 7 bases sitting between them. Study findings and constraints: Mutation counts in tumors were tracked by counts of expanded intratumoral alpha and beta TCRs.

TCRdb redid the calling of the 5' RACE reads with MiXCR, one entry per CDR3 protein. The table has 20,000 to 25,000 distinct CDR3 sequences, roughly 9% seen once. The chain joins TRBV6-1 to TRBJ1-4; D call uncertain. Material: lung tumor tissue, obtained at surgery. This TCR came from a male donor with early-stage non-small cell lung cancer. The chain's CDR3 is CASSELGTTNEKLFF. Here the CDR3 DNA reads TGTGCCAGCAGTGAATTGGGGACAACTAATGAAAAACTGTTTTTT.